These T cell receptor beta chains were read from a single sample in a study of cytomegalovirus exposure and HLA in healthy donors. TCRdb keeps only in-frame clones here, not all; method: immunoSEQ multiplex PCR. The sample records 200,000 to 250,000 clones, approximately 82% being singletons. Sequencing input: PBMCs. Source of these receptors: a male donor in good health and CMV-seronegative. CDR3s include the opening cysteine and the closing phenylalanine or tryptophan. Fields, in order: J gene, V gene, D gene, clone size, CDR3 protein, CDR3 DNA. D genes are given only for firm matches. The size field is filled for only some rows; it gives once, few, many or a size class.

TRBJ2-1 TRBV27 NA NA CASSLQGSSYNEQFF TGTGCCAGCAGTTTACAGGGCAGCTCCTACAATGAGCAGTTCTTC
TRBJ2-2 TRBV5-6 TRBD1 NA CASSWDRGVDTGELFF TGTGCCAGCAGCTGGGACAGGGGGGTGGACACCGGGGAGCTGTTTTTT
TRBJ2-7 TRBV6-6 NA NA CASSNGLGSYEQYF TGTGCCAGCAGTAACGGACTCGGGTCCTACGAGCAGTACTTC
TRBJ2-3 TRBV18 NA NA CASSPGLDSGTDTQYF TGTGCCAGCTCACCAGGTCTGGACAGCGGCACAGATACGCAGTATTTT
TRBJ1-1 TRBV4-2 NA NA CASSQEYLNTEAFF TGTGCCAGCAGCCAAGAATACTTGAACACTGAAGCTTTCTTT
TRBJ2-1 TRBV27 TRBD2 NA CASRRLADSYNEQFF TGTGCCAGCAGGAGACTAGCGGACTCCTACAATGAGCAGTTCTTC
TRBJ2-5 TRBV11-2 TRBD1 NA CASSYRQGLQETQYF TGTGCCAGCAGCTACCGACAGGGGCTCCAGGAGACCCAGTACTTC
TRBJ2-2 TRBV11-2 NA NA CASSLVAGAGGELFF TGTGCCAGCAGCTTAGTTGCGGGCGCCGGCGGGGAGCTGTTTTTT
TRBJ1-5 TRBV27 NA NA CASSLLGAGQPQHF TGTGCCAGCAGTTTATTGGGGGCCGGGCAGCCCCAGCATTTT
TRBJ2-2 TRBV19 NA NA CASTSPSPLALGELFF TGTGCCAGTACCTCCCCTAGCCCCCTCGCGTTAGGGGAGCTGTTTTTT
TRBJ2-3 TRBV9 NA NA CASSKLTDTQYF TGTGCCAGCAGTAAACTCACAGATACGCAGTATTTT
TRBJ2-1 TRBV5-1 NA NA CASSSTSSNEQFF TGCGCCAGCAGCTCGACTAGTTCCAATGAGCAGTTCTTC
TRBJ2-7 TRBV5-6 TRBD1 NA CASSRPGQGNHEQYF TGTGCCAGCAGCCGCCCGGGACAGGGTAACCACGAGCAGTACTTC
TRBJ2-7 TRBV18 TRBD1 NA CASSPPGTGMNEQYF TGTGCCAGCTCACCGCCCGGGACAGGGATGAACGAGCAGTACTTC
TRBJ2-2 TRBV7-3 NA NA CASRRNTGNTGELFF TGTGCCAGCAGACGTAACACAGGGAACACCGGGGAGCTGTTTTTT
TRBJ2-1 TRBV19 TRBD2 NA CASSSGLAVNEQFF TGTGCCAGTAGCTCTGGACTAGCGGTCAATGAGCAGTTCTTC
TRBJ2-3 TRBV5-1 TRBD1 few CASSRQGISTDTQYF TGCGCCAGCAGCCGACAGGGAATAAGCACAGATACGCAGTATTTT
TRBJ1-3 TRBV7-6 TRBD1 NA CASSPDRTGNTIYF TGTGCCAGCAGCCCGGACAGGACTGGAAACACCATATATTTT
TRBJ2-5 TRBV29-1 NA NA CSVWGAAQETQYF TGCAGCGTTTGGGGAGCAGCCCAAGAGACCCAGTACTTC
TRBJ2-7 TRBV7-9 TRBD1 NA CASSQLQGNTYF TGTGCCAGCAGCCAACTACAGGGGAATACGTACTTC
TRBJ2-3 TRBV5-1 TRBD2 NA CASSQGLAGLTDTQYF TGCGCCAGCAGCCAGGGACTAGCGGGACTCACAGATACGCAGTATTTT
TRBJ1-2 TRBV19 TRBD1 NA CASSSGQGANYGYTF TGTGCCAGTAGTTCCGGACAGGGAGCTAACTATGGCTACACCTTC
TRBJ2-1 TRBV7-3 TRBD1 NA CASSPWDRAYNEQFF TGTGCCAGCAGCCCCTGGGACAGGGCATACAATGAGCAGTTCTTC
TRBJ1-1 TRBV4-2 TRBD1 NA CASSHTDRMNTEAFF TGTGCCAGCAGCCACACGGACAGGATGAACACTGAAGCTTTCTTT
TRBJ2-3 TRBV7-9 TRBD2 NA CSSSLGLAGGRTGDTQYF TGTTCCAGCAGCCTGGGACTAGCGGGAGGGCGTACGGGGGATACGCAGTATTTT
TRBJ2-7 TRBV19 NA NA CASSRAAPYEQYF TGTGCCAGTAGTAGGGCAGCACCCTACGAGCAGTACTTC
TRBJ2-7 TRBV5-1 NA NA CASSLTVAYEQYF TGCGCCAGCAGCTTGACAGTGGCCTACGAGCAGTACTTC
TRBJ2-7 TRBV7-8 NA NA CASSPPILGIYEQYF TGTGCCAGCAGCCCACCAATACTAGGAATTTACGAGCAGTACTTC
TRBJ1-1 TRBV2 TRBD1 once CASRGQAFEAFF TGTGCCAGCAGAGGACAGGCCTTTGAAGCTTTCTTT
TRBJ1-5 TRBV2 NA NA CASKVEETNQPQHF TGTGCCAGCAAGGTGGAGGAGACAAATCAGCCCCAGCATTTT
TRBJ2-3 TRBV6-5 NA NA CASGPTDTQYF TGTGCCAGCGGGCCCACAGATACGCAGTATTTT
TRBJ1-1 TRBV10-3 TRBD1 few CAIRGTGESTEAFF TGTGCCATCAGGGGGACAGGGGAGTCCACTGAAGCTTTCTTT
TRBJ1-1 TRBV6-1 TRBD1 few CASSDRGHGTEAFF TGTGCCAGCAGTGACAGGGGGCATGGCACTGAAGCTTTCTTT
TRBJ2-1 TRBV11-2 TRBD1 NA CASSVRRDREQFF TGTGCCAGCAGCGTTCGACGGGACAGGGAGCAGTTCTTC
TRBJ1-1 TRBV19 NA NA CASSIGIRPGNTEAFF TGTGCCAGTAGTATCGGCATCCGGCCAGGGAACACTGAAGCTTTCTTT
TRBJ2-3 TRBV19 NA NA CASSPTSTDTQYF TGTGCCAGTAGTCCGACAAGCACAGATACGCAGTATTTT
TRBJ2-1 TRBV7-6 TRBD2 NA CASSRTSLAEQFF TGTGCCAGCAGCCGGACTAGTTTGGCTGAGCAGTTCTTC
TRBJ1-1 TRBV7-8 NA NA CASSLAEVTEAFF TGTGCCAGCAGCTTGGCAGAGGTCACTGAAGCTTTCTTT
TRBJ2-4 TRBV2 NA NA CASNLETENIQYF TGTGCCAGCAATTTAGAGACAGAAAACATTCAGTACTTC
TRBJ1-3 TRBV19 NA NA CASSAFGRSSGNTIYF TGTGCCAGTAGTGCCTTTGGCAGAAGCTCTGGAAACACCATATATTTT